The sequence of this TCR beta chain was determined in a study of T-cell memory formation after mild COVID-19. Findings and caveats of the study: Clones that shrank (day 15 to 85) were balanced CD4/CD8, whereas later expanders leaned CD4+.

Between the trimmed V and J ends, which lost 7 bases and 4 bases, there was a span of 14 bases. The CDR3 loop spans 14 amino acids. cDNA libraries for TCR alpha and TCR beta, carrying sample barcodes and UMIs, came from 5'RACE with constant-segment primers. TCRdb reprocessed the 5' RACE reads via MiXCR and lists one record per CDR3 protein. The sample includes 250,000 to 400,000 distinct CDR3 sequences, around an eighth of them seen just once. This clonotype was found a few times. As yet, its antigen is unknown. This clonotype was obtained from a young man who had mild COVID-19 (a few samples of this study predate the infection). Cell type and time point are not known. This chain connects TRBV12-3 or TRBV12-4 to TRBJ2-1; D perhaps matches TRBD2 (5 bases). The sequencing sample was made of PBMCs or a T cell subset sorted from them (not recorded which). This CDR3 reads CASIPRGPYNEQFF. The CDR3 DNA reads as TGTGCCAGCATCCCCCGGGGTCCGTACAATGAGCAGTTCTTC.